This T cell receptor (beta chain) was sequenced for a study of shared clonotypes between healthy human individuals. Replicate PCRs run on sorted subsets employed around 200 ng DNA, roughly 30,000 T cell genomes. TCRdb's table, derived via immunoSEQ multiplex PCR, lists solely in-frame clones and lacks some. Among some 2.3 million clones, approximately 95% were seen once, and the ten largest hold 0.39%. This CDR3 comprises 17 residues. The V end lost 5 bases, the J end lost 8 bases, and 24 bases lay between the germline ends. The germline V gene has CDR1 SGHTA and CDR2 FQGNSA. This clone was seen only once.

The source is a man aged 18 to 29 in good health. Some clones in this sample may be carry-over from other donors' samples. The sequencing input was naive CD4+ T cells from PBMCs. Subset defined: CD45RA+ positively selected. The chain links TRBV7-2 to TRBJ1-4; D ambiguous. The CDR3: CASSLGGSVMIGEKLFF. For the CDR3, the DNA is TGTGCCAGCAGCCTTGGAGGGTCGGTAATGATTGGGGAAAAACTGTTTTTT.